This T cell receptor (beta chain) was identified in a study of T cells after posttransplantation cyclophosphamide. Generated by immunoSEQ multiplex PCR, the TCRdb table keeps only in-frame clones and is missing some. There are about 9,100 clones in the sample, none observed a single time. This clone showed up many times. A marrow graft followed busulfan-fludarabine conditioning, with cyclophosphamide on days +3 and +4. V shed 5 bases and J 1 base; nucleotides not matched to a gene: 3. Germline CDR1 is SNHLY and CDR2 is FYNNEI. The CDR3 is 16 amino acids. This chain uses TRBV2 with TRBJ2-2; 11 bases agree with TRBD2. The material was PBMCs, obtained 350 to 370 days after allogeneic stem cell transplant with posttransplant cyclophosphamide. This receptor was identified in a male patient between 50 and 60 years old who received an allogeneic stem cell transplant from a related donor and was CMV-positive. Some T cells may be supplied by the graft donor. CDR3 bases: TGTGCCAGCAGTTTTAGCGGGAGGGGGAACACCGGGGAGCTGTTTTTT. Translated, it gives CASSFSGRGNTGELFF.